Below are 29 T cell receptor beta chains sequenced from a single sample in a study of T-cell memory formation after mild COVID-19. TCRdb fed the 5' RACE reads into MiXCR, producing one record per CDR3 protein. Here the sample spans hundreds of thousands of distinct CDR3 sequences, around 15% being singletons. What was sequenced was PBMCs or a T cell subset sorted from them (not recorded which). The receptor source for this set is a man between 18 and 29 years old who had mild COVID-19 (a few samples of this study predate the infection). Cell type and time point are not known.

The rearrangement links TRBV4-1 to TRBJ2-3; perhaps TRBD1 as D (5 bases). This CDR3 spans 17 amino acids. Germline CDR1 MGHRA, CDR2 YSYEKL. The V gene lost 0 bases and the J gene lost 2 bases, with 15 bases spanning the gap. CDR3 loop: CASSQDRATENTDTQYF. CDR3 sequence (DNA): TGCGCCAGCAGCCAAGATCGCGCGACAGAAAACACAGATACGCAGTATTTT.

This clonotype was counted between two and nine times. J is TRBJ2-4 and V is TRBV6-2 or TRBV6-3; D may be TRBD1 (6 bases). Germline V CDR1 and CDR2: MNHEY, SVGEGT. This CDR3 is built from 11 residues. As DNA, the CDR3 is TGTGCTACGGCCCAGGGGTACATTCAGTACTTC. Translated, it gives CATAQGYIQYF.

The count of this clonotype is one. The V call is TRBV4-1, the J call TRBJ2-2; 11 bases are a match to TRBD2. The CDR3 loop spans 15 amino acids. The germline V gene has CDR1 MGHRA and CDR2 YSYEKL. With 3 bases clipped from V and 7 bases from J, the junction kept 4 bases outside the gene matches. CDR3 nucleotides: TGCGCCAGCAGCCATAGCGGGGGGGCCGGCGGGGAGCTGTTTTTT. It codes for CASSHSGGAGGELFF.

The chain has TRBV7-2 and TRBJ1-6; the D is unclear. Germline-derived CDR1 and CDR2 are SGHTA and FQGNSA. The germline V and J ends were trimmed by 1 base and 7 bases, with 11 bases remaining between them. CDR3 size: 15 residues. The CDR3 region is CASSLDPLGNSPLHF. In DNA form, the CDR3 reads TGTGCCAGCAGCTTAGACCCCCTCGGAAATTCACCCCTCCACTTT.

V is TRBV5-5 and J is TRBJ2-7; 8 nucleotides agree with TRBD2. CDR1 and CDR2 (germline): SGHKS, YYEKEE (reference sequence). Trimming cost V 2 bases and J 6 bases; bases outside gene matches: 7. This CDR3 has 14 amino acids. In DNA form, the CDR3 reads TGTGCCAGCAGCTTTTATGCGGGGGGCGGCGAGCAGTACTTC. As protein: CASSFYAGGGEQYF.

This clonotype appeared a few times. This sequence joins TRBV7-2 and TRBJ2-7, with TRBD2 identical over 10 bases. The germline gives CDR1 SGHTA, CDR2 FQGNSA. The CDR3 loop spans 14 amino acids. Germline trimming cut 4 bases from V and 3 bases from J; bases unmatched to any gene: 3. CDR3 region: CASSSSGGVYEQYF. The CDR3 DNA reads TGTGCCAGCAGCTCTAGCGGGGGAGTCTACGAGCAGTACTTC.

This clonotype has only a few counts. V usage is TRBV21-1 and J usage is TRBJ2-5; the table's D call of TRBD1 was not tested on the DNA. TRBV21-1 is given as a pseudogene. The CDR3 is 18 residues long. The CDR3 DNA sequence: TGTGCCAGCAGCAAAGATCTCCTGGGGGCTGACAACCAAGAGACCCAGTACTTC. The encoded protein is CASSKDLLGADNQETQYF.

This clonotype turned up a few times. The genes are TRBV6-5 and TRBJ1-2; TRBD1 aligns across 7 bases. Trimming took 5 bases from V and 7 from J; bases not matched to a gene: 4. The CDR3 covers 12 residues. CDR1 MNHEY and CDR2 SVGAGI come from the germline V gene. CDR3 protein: CASSMTGTGYTF. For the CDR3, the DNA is TGTGCCAGCAGTATGACAGGGACTGGCTACACCTTC.

This chain's CDR3 is CASTQGLYNEQFF. CDR3 nucleotides: TGCGCCAGCACGCAGGGCCTGTACAATGAGCAGTTCTTC. The chain joins TRBV10-2 to TRBJ2-1, with D tentatively TRBD1 (5 bases). This CDR3 is 13 amino acids long. V was pared by 7 bases and J by 4 bases, with 11 bases between. The germline CDR1 and CDR2 sequences are WSHSY and SAAADI.

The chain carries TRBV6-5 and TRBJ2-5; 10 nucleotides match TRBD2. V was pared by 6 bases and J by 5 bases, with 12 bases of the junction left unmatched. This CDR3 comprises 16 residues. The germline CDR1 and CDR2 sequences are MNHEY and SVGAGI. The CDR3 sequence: CASSFSLAGAVETQYF. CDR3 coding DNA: TGTGCCAGCAGCTTCTCCCTAGCGGGGGCTGTGGAGACCCAGTACTTC.

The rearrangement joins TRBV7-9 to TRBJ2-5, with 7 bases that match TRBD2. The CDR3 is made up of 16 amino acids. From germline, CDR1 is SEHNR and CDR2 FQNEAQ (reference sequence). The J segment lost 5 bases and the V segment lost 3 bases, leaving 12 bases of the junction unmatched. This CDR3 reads CASSLGLADLRETQYF. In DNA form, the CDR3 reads TGTGCCAGCAGCTTGGGGCTAGCGGACCTCCGGGAGACCCAGTACTTC.

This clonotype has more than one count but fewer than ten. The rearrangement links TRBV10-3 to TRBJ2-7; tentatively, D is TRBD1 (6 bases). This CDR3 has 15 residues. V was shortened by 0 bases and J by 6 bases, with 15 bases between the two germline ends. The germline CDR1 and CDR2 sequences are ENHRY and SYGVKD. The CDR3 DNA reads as TGTGCCATCAGTGAGTCTGTGACAGGTCTACGCGAGCAGTACTTC. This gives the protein CAISESVTGLREQYF.

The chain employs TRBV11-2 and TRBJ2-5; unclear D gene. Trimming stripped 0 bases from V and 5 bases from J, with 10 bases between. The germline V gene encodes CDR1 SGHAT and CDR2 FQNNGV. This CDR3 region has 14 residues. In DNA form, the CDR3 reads TGTGCCAGCAGCTTAGATCGGCTAGTGGAGACCCAGTACTTC. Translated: CASSLDRLVETQYF.

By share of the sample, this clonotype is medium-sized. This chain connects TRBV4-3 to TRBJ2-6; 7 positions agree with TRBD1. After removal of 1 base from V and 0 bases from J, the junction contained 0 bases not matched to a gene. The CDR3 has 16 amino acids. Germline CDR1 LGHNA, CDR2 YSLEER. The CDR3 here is CASSQAGGSGANVLTF. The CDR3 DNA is TGCGCCAGCAGCCAAGCAGGGGGCTCTGGGGCCAACGTCCTGACTTTC.

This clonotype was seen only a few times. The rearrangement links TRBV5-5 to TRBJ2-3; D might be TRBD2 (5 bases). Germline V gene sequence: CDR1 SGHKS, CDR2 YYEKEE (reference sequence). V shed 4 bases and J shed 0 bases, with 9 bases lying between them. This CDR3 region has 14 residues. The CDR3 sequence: CASSQDYSTDTQYF. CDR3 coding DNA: TGTGCCAGCAGCCAAGACTATAGCACAGATACGCAGTATTTT.

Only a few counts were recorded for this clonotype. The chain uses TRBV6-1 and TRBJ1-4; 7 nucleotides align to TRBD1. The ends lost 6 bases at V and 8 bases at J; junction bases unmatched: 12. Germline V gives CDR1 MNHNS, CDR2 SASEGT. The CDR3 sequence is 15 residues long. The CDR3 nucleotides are TGTGCCAGCAGAGCCGTCGAGGGGGCGAGGGAAAAACTGTTTTTT. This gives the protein CASRAVEGAREKLFF.

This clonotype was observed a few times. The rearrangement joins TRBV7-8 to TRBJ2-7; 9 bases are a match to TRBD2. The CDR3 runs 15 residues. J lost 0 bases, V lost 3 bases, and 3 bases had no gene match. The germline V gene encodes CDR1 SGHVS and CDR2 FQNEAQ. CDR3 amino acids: CASSLEAGGSYEQYF. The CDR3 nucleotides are TGTGCCAGCAGCTTGGAAGCGGGGGGCTCCTACGAGCAGTACTTC. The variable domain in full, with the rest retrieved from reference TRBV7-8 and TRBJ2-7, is GAGVSQSPRYKVAKRGQDVALRCDPISGHVSLFWYQQALGQGPEFLTYFQNEAQLDKSGLPSDRFFAERPEGSVSTLKIQRTQQEDSAVYLCASSLEAGGSYEQYFGPGTRLTVT.

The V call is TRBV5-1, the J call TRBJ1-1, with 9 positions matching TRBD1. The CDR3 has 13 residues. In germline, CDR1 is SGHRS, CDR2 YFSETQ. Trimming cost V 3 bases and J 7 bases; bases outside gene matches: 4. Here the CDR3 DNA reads TGCGCCAGCAGCTGGACAGGGGTTGGTGAAGCTTTCTTT. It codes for CASSWTGVGEAFF. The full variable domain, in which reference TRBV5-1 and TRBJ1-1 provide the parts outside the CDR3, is KAGVTQTPRYLIKTRGQQVTLSCSPISGHRSVSWYQQTPGQGLQFLFEYFSETQRNKGNFPGRFSGRQFSNSRSEMNVSTLELGDSALYLCASSWTGVGEAFFGQGTRLTVV.

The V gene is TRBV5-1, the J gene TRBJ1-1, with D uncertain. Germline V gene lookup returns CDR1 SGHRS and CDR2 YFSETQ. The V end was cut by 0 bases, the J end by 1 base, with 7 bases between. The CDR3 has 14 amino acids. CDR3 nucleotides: TGCGCCAGCAGCTTGGGCCCCACGAACACTGAAGCTTTCTTT. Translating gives CASSLGPTNTEAFF.

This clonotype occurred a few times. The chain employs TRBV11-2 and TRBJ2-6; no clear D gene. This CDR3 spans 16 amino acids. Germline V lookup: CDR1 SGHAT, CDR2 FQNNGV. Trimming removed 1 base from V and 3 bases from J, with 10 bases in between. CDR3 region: CASSLVGPYGANVLTF. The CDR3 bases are TGTGCCAGCAGCTTAGTGGGCCCGTATGGGGCCAACGTCCTGACTTTC. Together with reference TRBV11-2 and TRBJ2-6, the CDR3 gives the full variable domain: EAGVAQSPRYKIIEKRQSVAFWCNPISGHATLYWYQQILGQGPKLLIQFQNNGVVDDSQLPKDRFSAERLKGVDSTLKIQPAKLEDSAVYLCASSLVGPYGANVLTFGAGSRLTVL.

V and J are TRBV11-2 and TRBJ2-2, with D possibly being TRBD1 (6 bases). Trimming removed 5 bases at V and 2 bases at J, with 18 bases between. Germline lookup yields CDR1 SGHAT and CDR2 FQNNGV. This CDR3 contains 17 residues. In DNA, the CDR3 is TGTGCCAGCAGCCCGTCCCCAGGGGCGGAAAACACCGGGGAGCTGTTTTTT. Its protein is CASSPSPGAENTGELFF. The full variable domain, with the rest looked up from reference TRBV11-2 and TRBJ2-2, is EAGVAQSPRYKIIEKRQSVAFWCNPISGHATLYWYQQILGQGPKLLIQFQNNGVVDDSQLPKDRFSAERLKGVDSTLKIQPAKLEDSAVYLCASSPSPGAENTGELFFGEGSRLTVL.

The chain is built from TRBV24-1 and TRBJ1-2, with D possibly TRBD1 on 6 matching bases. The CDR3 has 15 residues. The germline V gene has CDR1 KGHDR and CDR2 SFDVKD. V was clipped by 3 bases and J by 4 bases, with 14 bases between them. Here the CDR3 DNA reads TGTGCCACCAGTGATCCTTCCAGGGGTAGCTATGGCTACACCTTC. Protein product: CATSDPSRGSYGYTF.

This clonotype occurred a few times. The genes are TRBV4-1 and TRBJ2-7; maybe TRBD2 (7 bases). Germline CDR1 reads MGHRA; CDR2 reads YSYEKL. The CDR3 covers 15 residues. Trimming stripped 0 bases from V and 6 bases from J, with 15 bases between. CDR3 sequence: CASSQDSTGRAEQYF. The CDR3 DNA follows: TGCGCCAGCAGCCAAGATAGTACAGGGAGGGCCGAGCAGTACTTC.

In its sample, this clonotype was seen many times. CDR3 coding DNA: TGCAGTGCAGACCTTACTAGCGGGGAGGAGACCCAGTACTTC. As protein: CSADLTSGEETQYF. The V gene is TRBV20-1, the J gene TRBJ2-5; 10 bases align to TRBD2. Trimming removed 6 bases from V and 5 bases from J; junction bases left unmatched: 9. Germline CDR1 reads DFQATT; CDR2 reads SNEGSKA (reference sequence). This CDR3 is built from 14 residues.

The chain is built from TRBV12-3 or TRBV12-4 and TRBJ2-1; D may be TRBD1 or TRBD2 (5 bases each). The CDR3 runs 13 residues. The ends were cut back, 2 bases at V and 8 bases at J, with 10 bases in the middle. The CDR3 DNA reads TGTGCCAGCAGTTTATGGGGGTCGGATGAGCAGTTCTTC. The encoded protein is CASSLWGSDEQFF.

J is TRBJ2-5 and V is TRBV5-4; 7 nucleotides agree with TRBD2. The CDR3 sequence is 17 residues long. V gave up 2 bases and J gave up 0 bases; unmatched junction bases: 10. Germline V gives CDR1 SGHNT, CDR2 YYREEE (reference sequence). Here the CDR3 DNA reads TGTGCCAGCAGCTTCTGGACTAGGAAGCAGTACCAAGAGACCCAGTACTTC. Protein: CASSFWTRKQYQETQYF.

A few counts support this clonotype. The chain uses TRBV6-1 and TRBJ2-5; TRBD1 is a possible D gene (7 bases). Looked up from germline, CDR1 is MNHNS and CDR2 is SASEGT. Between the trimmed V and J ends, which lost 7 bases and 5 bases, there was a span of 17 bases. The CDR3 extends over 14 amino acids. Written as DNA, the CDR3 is TGTGCCAGCACGAGGGACAGTCTAGCGGAGACCCAGTACTTC. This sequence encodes CASTRDSLAETQYF.

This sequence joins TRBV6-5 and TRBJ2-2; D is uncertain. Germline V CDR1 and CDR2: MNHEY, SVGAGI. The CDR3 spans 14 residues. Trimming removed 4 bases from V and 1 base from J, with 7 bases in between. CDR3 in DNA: TGTGCCAGCAGTTCTAGACTGAACACCGGGGAGCTGTTTTTT. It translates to CASSSRLNTGELFF.

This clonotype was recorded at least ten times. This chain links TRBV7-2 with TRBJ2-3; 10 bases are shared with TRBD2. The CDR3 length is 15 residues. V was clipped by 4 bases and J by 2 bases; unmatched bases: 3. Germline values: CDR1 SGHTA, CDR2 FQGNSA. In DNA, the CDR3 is TGTGCCAGCAGCTGGGGACTAGCGCACACAGATACGCAGTATTTT. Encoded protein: CASSWGLAHTDTQYF.